Reported below is one T cell receptor beta chain. The antigen is undetermined. The data are from a study of long-term antiretroviral therapy in people with HIV. General study findings and limits: Older ART regimens may have been in use when blood was drawn between about 2004 and 2018.

With survey level as its setting, the immunoSEQ assay was v3.0. A target of 40,000-50,000 T-cell genomes per sample was set for sequencing. Clones were sequenced by immunoSEQ multiplex PCR, and TCRdb holds only the in-frame ones, with some missing. The sample shows around 13,000 clones, less than 85% of them seen only once. PBMC samples from each donor numbered at least one pre-ART and at least two post-ART. Trimming cost V 5 bases and J 4 bases; bases outside gene matches: 6. This CDR3 is 16 amino acids long. Germline assignment: CDR1 LNHDA and CDR2 SQIVND (reference sequence). The J gene is TRBJ2-6, the V gene TRBV19; 9 bases align to TRBD1. The receptor's source is a man aged 40-49 years with HIV. The material sequenced was unsorted PBMCs, taken 3.2 years before starting antiretroviral therapy. The CDR3, as DNA: TGTGCCAGTAGTTTGGGACAGGGATACGGGGCCAACGTCCTGACTTTC. This gives the protein CASSLGQGYGANVLTF.